Listed below are T cell receptor beta chains from one sample, sequenced in a study of cytomegalovirus exposure and HLA in healthy donors. Some clones are missing from TCRdb's copy, which holds only in-frame ones; the method was immunoSEQ multiplex PCR. The table includes under 200,000 clones, around 84% detected once. Sequencing was carried out using PBMCs. The receptors come from a young woman in good health and CMV-seronegative. The CDR3 runs from the conserved cysteine through the conserved F or W. The D gene is left open where the match is weak. Rows may omit the clone size; those that give it use once, few, many or a size class.

J gene: TRBJ2-1; V gene: TRBV4-3; D gene: TRBD2; clone size: once; CDR3 length: 17; CDR3 DNA: TGCGCCAGCAGCCCGGGACTCCGGGCGGGAGCCAACAATGAGCAGTTCTTC; CDR3 protein: CASSPGLRAGANNEQFF
J gene: TRBJ2-7; V gene: TRBV19; D gene: .; clone size: few; CDR3 length: 15; CDR3 DNA: TGTGCCAGTACCCCGCCGGGGAGCAACTCCTACGAGCAGTACTTC; CDR3 protein: CASTPPGSNSYEQYF
J gene: TRBJ2-1; V gene: TRBV11-3; D gene: TRBD1; clone size: .; CDR3 length: 17; CDR3 DNA: TGTGCCAGCAGCTTAGACAGGGGGCGTTCAAACTACAATGAGCAGTTCTTC; CDR3 protein: CASSLDRGRSNYNEQFF
J gene: TRBJ2-7; V gene: TRBV28; D gene: .; clone size: .; CDR3 length: 12; CDR3 DNA: TGTGCCAGCAGCCCAGGACACCGCGAGCAGTACTTC; CDR3 protein: CASSPGHREQYF
J gene: TRBJ1-5; V gene: TRBV27; D gene: .; clone size: .; CDR3 length: 14; CDR3 DNA: TGTGCCAGCAGTTTAGGCAGGCACAATCAGCCCCAGCATTTT; CDR3 protein: CASSLGRHNQPQHF
J gene: TRBJ2-2; V gene: TRBV6-5; D gene: .; clone size: .; CDR3 length: 13; CDR3 DNA: TGTGCCAGCACTCAAGGAGGGACCGGGGAGCTGTTTTTT; CDR3 protein: CASTQGGTGELFF
J gene: TRBJ1-2; V gene: TRBV27; D gene: .; clone size: .; CDR3 length: 14; CDR3 DNA: TGTGCCAGCAGTTTAGACGGCGGGTACTATGGCTACACCTTC; CDR3 protein: CASSLDGGYYGYTF
J gene: TRBJ1-2; V gene: TRBV6-5; D gene: .; clone size: .; CDR3 length: 13; CDR3 DNA: TGTGCCAGCAGTGCCGTTCCATCGGATGGCTACACCTTC; CDR3 protein: CASSAVPSDGYTF
J gene: TRBJ2-2; V gene: TRBV6-5; D gene: .; clone size: .; CDR3 length: 14; CDR3 DNA: TGTGCCAGCAGTTACGGGGCCACAGGCGGGGAGCTGTTTTTT; CDR3 protein: CASSYGATGGELFF
J gene: TRBJ1-4; V gene: TRBV11-2; D gene: .; clone size: .; CDR3 length: 14; CDR3 DNA: TGTGCCAGCACCCCCGGGGTCTTTAATGAAAAACTGTTTTTT; CDR3 protein: CASTPGVFNEKLFF
J gene: TRBJ1-2; V gene: TRBV5-1; D gene: .; clone size: .; CDR3 length: 14; CDR3 DNA: TGCGCCAGCAGCTTACAGGCAAGCAACTATGGCTACACCTTC; CDR3 protein: CASSLQASNYGYTF
J gene: TRBJ2-6; V gene: TRBV7-9; D gene: .; clone size: .; CDR3 length: 15; CDR3 DNA: TGTGCCAGCAGCTCAACAGGCTCTGGGGCCAACGTCCTGACTTTC; CDR3 protein: CASSSTGSGANVLTF
J gene: TRBJ2-1; V gene: TRBV10-1; D gene: .; clone size: .; CDR3 length: 16; CDR3 DNA: TGCGCCAGCAGTGAGTCGGACGGGAGAACCTACAATGAGCAGTTCTTC; CDR3 protein: CASSESDGRTYNEQFF
J gene: TRBJ2-1; V gene: TRBV6-6; D gene: TRBD1; clone size: .; CDR3 length: 14; CDR3 DNA: TGTGCCAGCATACGGGACAGCGACTACAATGAGCAGTTCTTC; CDR3 protein: CASIRDSDYNEQFF
J gene: TRBJ2-1; V gene: TRBV7-9; D gene: .; clone size: .; CDR3 length: 16; CDR3 DNA: TGTTCCAGCAGCCTGCCGAGGACTACCCCCTTCAATGAGCAGTTCTTC; CDR3 protein: CSSSLPRTTPFNEQFF
J gene: TRBJ2-1; V gene: TRBV27; D gene: TRBD2; clone size: .; CDR3 length: 17; CDR3 DNA: TGTGCCAGCAGTTGGAGTAGCGGGAGAAACTCCTACAATGAGCAGTTCTTC; CDR3 protein: CASSWSSGRNSYNEQFF
J gene: TRBJ2-6; V gene: TRBV19; D gene: .; clone size: .; CDR3 length: 15; CDR3 DNA: TGTGCCAGTAGGGCTCGCCTCTCTGGGGCCAACGTCCTGACTTTC; CDR3 protein: CASRARLSGANVLTF
J gene: TRBJ2-5; V gene: TRBV30; D gene: .; clone size: .; CDR3 length: 15; CDR3 DNA: TGTGCCTGGAGTTACTTAGGTAGGGGTGAAGAGACCCAGTACTTC; CDR3 protein: CAWSYLGRGEETQYF
J gene: TRBJ1-1; V gene: TRBV10-2; D gene: TRBD1; clone size: .; CDR3 length: 12; CDR3 DNA: TGCGCCACGGACAGGGGGAACACTGAAGCTTTCTTT; CDR3 protein: CATDRGNTEAFF
J gene: TRBJ1-2; V gene: TRBV27; D gene: TRBD1; clone size: .; CDR3 length: 14; CDR3 DNA: TGTGCCAGCAGTCCCAAAGGGGACAGGGGTGGCTACACCTTC; CDR3 protein: CASSPKGDRGGYTF
J gene: TRBJ1-1; V gene: TRBV29-1; D gene: .; clone size: few; CDR3 length: 13; CDR3 DNA: TGCAGCGATAAACAGGCCATGAACACTGAAGCTTTCTTT; CDR3 protein: CSDKQAMNTEAFF
J gene: TRBJ1-2; V gene: TRBV11-3; D gene: TRBD1; clone size: .; CDR3 length: 14; CDR3 DNA: TGTGCCAGCAGCTTGAGACAGGGGGCAGGTGGCTACACCTTC; CDR3 protein: CASSLRQGAGGYTF
J gene: TRBJ2-3; V gene: TRBV10-3; D gene: TRBD2; clone size: .; CDR3 length: 16; CDR3 DNA: TGTGCCATCAGTGATGGCCTAGCGGGAAGCACAGATACGCAGTATTTT; CDR3 protein: CAISDGLAGSTDTQYF
J gene: TRBJ1-2; V gene: TRBV6-1; D gene: .; clone size: .; CDR3 length: 15; CDR3 DNA: TGTGCCAGCAGTGTAGGGGTCAGAACTAACTATGGCTACACCTTC; CDR3 protein: CASSVGVRTNYGYTF
J gene: TRBJ2-7; V gene: TRBV11-2; D gene: TRBD1; clone size: .; CDR3 length: 13; CDR3 DNA: TGTGCCACCCGGGACAGGGCGTCCTACGAGCAGTACTTC; CDR3 protein: CATRDRASYEQYF
J gene: TRBJ1-1; V gene: TRBV4-3; D gene: .; clone size: few; CDR3 length: 15; CDR3 DNA: TGCGCCAGCAGCCAAGAATCAGGTTACTACACTGAAGCTTTCTTT; CDR3 protein: CASSQESGYYTEAFF
J gene: TRBJ1-5; V gene: TRBV4-1; D gene: TRBD1; clone size: .; CDR3 length: 18; CDR3 DNA: TGCGCCAGCAGCAGACTTTACGGGACAGGGCTCTACAATCAGCCCCAGCATTTT; CDR3 protein: CASSRLYGTGLYNQPQHF
J gene: TRBJ1-1; V gene: TRBV9; D gene: .; clone size: .; CDR3 length: 17; CDR3 DNA: TGTGCCAGCAGCCCCAGCCCTTTGACTTCTGGGAACACTGAAGCTTTCTTT; CDR3 protein: CASSPSPLTSGNTEAFF
J gene: TRBJ2-5; V gene: TRBV23-1; D gene: TRBD1; clone size: .; CDR3 length: 17; CDR3 DNA: TGCGCCAGCAGTCAACCTAGGACAGGGAGGTACCAAGAGACCCAGTACTTC; CDR3 protein: CASSQPRTGRYQETQYF
J gene: TRBJ2-2; V gene: TRBV5-1; D gene: TRBD2; clone size: .; CDR3 length: 17; CDR3 DNA: TGCGCCAGCAGCTTGCCCAGCGGGATCGGGGGCACCGGGGAGCTGTTTTTT; CDR3 protein: CASSLPSGIGGTGELFF
J gene: TRBJ1-2; V gene: TRBV4-1; D gene: TRBD1; clone size: .; CDR3 length: 15; CDR3 DNA: TGCGCCAGCAGCTACGGACAGGGGAATAACTATGGCTACACCTTC; CDR3 protein: CASSYGQGNNYGYTF
J gene: TRBJ1-5; V gene: TRBV4-1; D gene: .; clone size: .; CDR3 length: 15; CDR3 DNA: TGCGCCAGCAGCCGTGATGAGGGTGGCAATCAGCCCCAGCATTTT; CDR3 protein: CASSRDEGGNQPQHF
J gene: TRBJ2-1; V gene: TRBV11-3; D gene: TRBD2; clone size: .; CDR3 length: 18; CDR3 DNA: TGTGCCAGCAGCCCCGGGACTAGCGGGGATAGCTCCTACAATGAGCAGTTCTTC; CDR3 protein: CASSPGTSGDSSYNEQFF
J gene: TRBJ1-3; V gene: TRBV15; D gene: .; clone size: .; CDR3 length: 12; CDR3 DNA: TGTGCCACCAGCGTCACTGGAAACACCATATATTTT; CDR3 protein: CATSVTGNTIYF
J gene: TRBJ1-3; V gene: TRBV27; D gene: .; clone size: .; CDR3 length: 17; CDR3 DNA: TGTGCCAGCAGTTCGAAGGACTCACACCTCTCTGGAAACACCATATATTTT; CDR3 protein: CASSSKDSHLSGNTIYF
J gene: TRBJ1-3; V gene: TRBV11-3; D gene: TRBD1; clone size: .; CDR3 length: 14; CDR3 DNA: TGTGCCAGCAGCTCGGACAGGGCTGGAAACACCATATATTTT; CDR3 protein: CASSSDRAGNTIYF
J gene: TRBJ2-2; V gene: TRBV7-9; D gene: .; clone size: .; CDR3 length: 16; CDR3 DNA: TGTGCCAGCAGAACCCCTCAGGGGGGCATAACCGGGGAGCTGTTTTTT; CDR3 protein: CASRTPQGGITGELFF
J gene: TRBJ1-2; V gene: TRBV9; D gene: TRBD1; clone size: .; CDR3 length: 14; CDR3 DNA: TGTGCCAGCAGCGTTGCAGGGGGAGGCTATGGCTACACCTTC; CDR3 protein: CASSVAGGGYGYTF
J gene: TRBJ1-5; V gene: TRBV27; D gene: .; clone size: .; CDR3 length: 17; CDR3 DNA: TGTGCCAGCAGTTTGGGGGGGGAAATAATGAGCAATCAGCCCCAGCATTTT; CDR3 protein: CASSLGGEIMSNQPQHF
J gene: TRBJ2-1; V gene: TRBV6-1; D gene: TRBD1; clone size: .; CDR3 length: 19; CDR3 DNA: TGTGCCAGCAGTGAACGGGGGACAGGGGTCCTGAGCTCCTACAATGAGCAGTTCTTC; CDR3 protein: CASSERGTGVLSSYNEQFF
J gene: TRBJ1-3; V gene: TRBV25-1; D gene: .; clone size: .; CDR3 length: 13; CDR3 DNA: TGTGCCAGCAGTGACAGACTAGAAAACACCATATATTTT; CDR3 protein: CASSDRLENTIYF
J gene: TRBJ2-3; V gene: TRBV5-6; D gene: TRBD1; clone size: few; CDR3 length: 17; CDR3 DNA: TGTGCCAGCAGCTCTACCTTTGACAGGGTCCTCACAGATACGCAGTATTTT; CDR3 protein: CASSSTFDRVLTDTQYF
J gene: TRBJ2-2; V gene: TRBV7-6; D gene: .; clone size: few; CDR3 length: 12; CDR3 DNA: TGTGCCAGCAAGCGGGTCACCGGGGAGCTGTTTTTT; CDR3 protein: CASKRVTGELFF
J gene: TRBJ2-5; V gene: TRBV14; D gene: .; clone size: .; CDR3 length: 13; CDR3 DNA: TGTGCCAGCAGCCTGATGGGGCTGGAGACCCAGTACTTC; CDR3 protein: CASSLMGLETQYF
J gene: TRBJ1-2; V gene: TRBV7-8; D gene: .; clone size: .; CDR3 length: 15; CDR3 DNA: TGTGCCAGCAGCTCCTACCGTGACAGCAGCTATGGCTACACCTTC; CDR3 protein: CASSSYRDSSYGYTF
J gene: TRBJ2-5; V gene: TRBV5-1; D gene: TRBD2; clone size: .; CDR3 length: 17; CDR3 DNA: TGCGCCAGCAGCCTCCAAGAGAGGGCTAGCGGACGAGAGACCCAGTACTTC; CDR3 protein: CASSLQERASGRETQYF
J gene: TRBJ2-5; V gene: TRBV11-2; D gene: TRBD2; clone size: .; CDR3 length: 14; CDR3 DNA: TGTGCCAGCAGCTTACGGGGGGGTGGAGAGACCCAGTACTTC; CDR3 protein: CASSLRGGGETQYF
J gene: TRBJ1-4; V gene: TRBV7-9; D gene: TRBD1; clone size: .; CDR3 length: 14; CDR3 DNA: TGTTCCAGCAGCTTTAGGGGGCCCTATGAAAAACTGTTTTTT; CDR3 protein: CSSSFRGPYEKLFF